A selection of T cell receptor beta chains follows, all from one sample in a study of CD8+ T cells in alopecia areata. TCRdb's table, derived via immunoSEQ multiplex PCR, lists solely in-frame clones and lacks some. The sample lists 200,000 to 250,000 clones; about three fifths were seen once. The source material was CD4+ T cells sorted from blood, sampled at week 0. These receptors were obtained from a human donor with alopecia areata. Both conserved end residues are part of each CDR3. D genes are given only for firm matches. Only some rows state a clone size, as once, few, many or a class for expanded clones.

cdr3_aa cdr3_nt j_call clone_size v_call d_call
CASSPGGYTETQYF TGTGCCAGCAGCCCCGGTGGGTACACGGAGACCCAGTACTTC TRBJ2-5 . TRBV7-9 .
CASSPTLSTYNEQFF TGTGCCAGCAGCCCGACTTTGAGCACCTACAATGAGCAGTTCTTC TRBJ2-1 . TRBV7-8 .
CASSDPGQGAHYSNQPQHF TGTGCCAGCAGTGATCCGGGACAGGGGGCACATTATAGCAATCAGCCCCAGCATTTT TRBJ1-5 . TRBV6-1 TRBD1
CASSPRTSGRADEQYF TGTGCCAGCAGCCCCCGGACTAGCGGGAGGGCGGACGAGCAGTACTTC TRBJ2-7 . TRBV13 TRBD2
CASSFADTQYF TGTGCCAGTAGCTTCGCCGATACGCAGTATTTT TRBJ2-3 few TRBV19 .
CATSRGQMQETQYF TGTGCCACCAGCAGGGGGCAGATGCAAGAGACCCAGTACTTC TRBJ2-5 few TRBV15 .
CASCPGSNEQYF TGCGCCAGCTGCCCGGGGTCCAACGAGCAGTACTTC TRBJ2-7 few TRBV23-1 .
CASPTGASYNSPLHF TGTGCCAGCCCCACAGGGGCATCCTATAATTCACCCCTCCACTTT TRBJ1-6 . TRBV19 TRBD1
CASSSASGELFF TGTGCCAGCAGCTCCGCCTCCGGGGAGCTGTTTTTT TRBJ2-2 . TRBV6-1 .
CASSQGTSGVREQYF TGTGCCAGCTCACAGGGGACTAGCGGGGTCCGCGAGCAGTACTTC TRBJ2-7 . TRBV18 TRBD2
CASSVLHDTGELFF TGTGCCAGCAGCGTATTACACGACACCGGGGAGCTGTTTTTT TRBJ2-2 few TRBV9 .
CASSLANSYEQYF TGCGCCAGCAGCTTGGCTAACTCCTACGAGCAGTACTTC TRBJ2-7 . TRBV5-1 .
CASSQGAGFQPQHF TGCGCCAGCAGCCAAGGGGCAGGTTTTCAGCCCCAGCATTTT TRBJ1-5 . TRBV4-1 .
CAWRKRGGTDTQYF TGTGCCTGGAGGAAGCGCGGCGGCACAGATACGCAGTATTTT TRBJ2-3 once TRBV30 .
CASSLGQGADEQYF TGTGCCAGCAGCCTCGGACAGGGGGCAGACGAGCAGTACTTC TRBJ2-7 . TRBV14 TRBD1
CASSLGSEGIYAQYF TGTGCCAGCAGTTTAGGAAGTGAAGGGATCTACGCGCAGTACTTC TRBJ2-7 . TRBV27 .
CSFCVVGAASSYEQYF TGCAGCTTTTGCGTAGTGGGTGCAGCGAGCTCCTACGAGCAGTACTTC TRBJ2-7 few TRBV29-1 .
CASRKPGLAGEDTQYF TGTGCCAGTAGAAAACCGGGACTAGCGGGAGAGGATACGCAGTATTTT TRBJ2-3 many TRBV19 TRBD2
CSVSPGQGQPQHF TGCAGCGTTTCCCCGGGACAGGGCCAGCCCCAGCATTTT TRBJ1-5 . TRBV29-1 TRBD1
CASSLEGATEAFF TGCGCCAGCAGCTTGGAGGGGGCCACTGAAGCTTTCTTT TRBJ1-1 few TRBV5-1 TRBD1
CASSYDRAHYEQYF TGTGCCAGCAGTTACGACAGGGCCCACTACGAGCAGTACTTC TRBJ2-7 . TRBV6-5 TRBD1
CASSTRYGYEQFF TGTGCCAGCTCCACCCGGTACGGCTATGAGCAGTTCTTC TRBJ2-1 . TRBV6-1 .
CASSVTRASTDTQYF TGTGCCAGCAGCGTAACCCGCGCTAGCACAGATACGCAGTATTTT TRBJ2-3 . TRBV9 .
CASSEARPEAFF TGTGCCAGCAGTGAAGCTCGGCCTGAAGCTTTCTTT TRBJ1-1 few TRBV6-1 .
CASSAQETQYF TGTGCCAGCAGCGCTCAAGAGACCCAGTACTTC TRBJ2-5 few TRBV9 .
CASSSGNTEAFF TGTGCCAGCAGCTCAGGGAACACTGAAGCTTTCTTT TRBJ1-1 . TRBV11-2 .
CSVELRTSGGYEQFF TGCAGCGTTGAATTGAGGACTAGCGGGGGCTATGAGCAGTTCTTC TRBJ2-1 . TRBV29-1 TRBD2
CSVEDLASGTTSRTDTQYF TGCAGCGTTGAAGATTTGGCTAGCGGGACCACCAGCCGCACAGATACGCAGTATTTT TRBJ2-3 . TRBV29-1 TRBD2
CAISESKTVPNEKLFF TGTGCCATCAGTGAGTCTAAGACAGTACCTAATGAAAAACTGTTTTTT TRBJ1-4 . TRBV10-3 .
CASSLIGTDDGYTF TGTGCCAGCAGCTTAATCGGGACAGACGATGGCTACACCTTC TRBJ1-2 . TRBV7-2 TRBD1
CASFGRSSGNTIYF TGTGCCAGCTTCGGACGGAGCTCTGGAAACACCATATATTTT TRBJ1-3 few TRBV2 .
CASLTRAHNEQFF TGTGCCAGCCTTACGCGGGCACACAATGAGCAGTTCTTC TRBJ2-1 few TRBV28 .
CSVNLRAEYGYTF TGCAGCGTCAATCTCCGGGCGGAGTATGGCTACACCTTC TRBJ1-2 . TRBV29-1 .
CSVNREGAYEQYF TGCAGCGTGAACAGGGAGGGTGCCTACGAGCAGTACTTC TRBJ2-7 . TRBV29-1 .
CASNREPYEQYF TGTGCCAGCAACAGGGAACCTTACGAGCAGTACTTC TRBJ2-7 . TRBV2 .
CASSSRGGQPQHF TGCGCCAGCAGCTCGCGGGGGGGTCAGCCCCAGCATTTT TRBJ1-5 once TRBV5-1 .
CASSQDLSGSGELFF TGTGCCAGCAGCCAAGATCTCTCTGGGTCCGGGGAGCTGTTTTTT TRBJ2-2 . TRBV4-2 .
CASSSSTAGDGYTF TGCGCCAGCAGCTCTAGTACTGCAGGGGACGGCTACACCTTC TRBJ1-2 . TRBV5-1 .
CAITRQSNTEAFF TGTGCCATCACTAGACAGTCGAACACTGAAGCTTTCTTT TRBJ1-1 . TRBV10-3 .
CASRRQGSGGELFF TGTGCCAGCAGGCGACAGGGGTCGGGCGGGGAGCTGTTTTTT TRBJ2-2 once TRBV5-4 TRBD1
CASSFSREAFF TGTGCCAGCAGCTTTTCCAGGGAAGCTTTCTTT TRBJ1-1 . TRBV5-6 .
CASSPSYYEQYF TGTGCCAGCAGCCCCTCATACTACGAGCAGTACTTC TRBJ2-7 few TRBV11-2 .
CASSLDRAEQYF TGCGCCAGCAGCTTGGACAGGGCCGAGCAGTACTTC TRBJ2-7 . TRBV5-1 .
CASSLGTLGQETQYF TGCGCCAGCAGCTTAGGTACTCTGGGCCAAGAGACCCAGTACTTC TRBJ2-5 . TRBV5-1 .
CAWSVRGQPQHF TGTGCCTGGAGTGTACGGGGTCAGCCCCAGCATTTT TRBJ1-5 . TRBV30 .